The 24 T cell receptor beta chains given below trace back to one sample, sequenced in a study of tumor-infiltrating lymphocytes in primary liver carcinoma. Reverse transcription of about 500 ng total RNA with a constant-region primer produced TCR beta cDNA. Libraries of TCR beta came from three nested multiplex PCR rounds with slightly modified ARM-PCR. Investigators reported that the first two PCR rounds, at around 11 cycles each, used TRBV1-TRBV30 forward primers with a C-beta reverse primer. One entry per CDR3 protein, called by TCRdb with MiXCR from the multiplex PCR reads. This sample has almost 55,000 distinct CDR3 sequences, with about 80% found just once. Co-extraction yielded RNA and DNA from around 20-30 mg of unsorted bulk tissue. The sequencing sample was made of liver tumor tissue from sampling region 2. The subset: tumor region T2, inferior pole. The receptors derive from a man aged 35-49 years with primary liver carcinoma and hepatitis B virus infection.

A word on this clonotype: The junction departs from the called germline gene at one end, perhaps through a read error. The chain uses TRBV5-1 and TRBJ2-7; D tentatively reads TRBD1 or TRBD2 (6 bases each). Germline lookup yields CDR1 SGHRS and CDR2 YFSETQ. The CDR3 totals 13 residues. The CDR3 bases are TGCGACAGCAGCTCCAGCCGGGGGCGCGAGCAGTACTTC. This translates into CDSSSSRGREQYF. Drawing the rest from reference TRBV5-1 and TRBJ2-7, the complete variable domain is KAGVTQTPRYLIKTRGQQVTLSCSPISGHRSVSWYQQTPGQGLQFLFEYFSETQRNKGNFPGRFSGRQFSNSRSEMNVSTLELGDSALYLCDSSSSRGREQYFGPGTRLTVT.

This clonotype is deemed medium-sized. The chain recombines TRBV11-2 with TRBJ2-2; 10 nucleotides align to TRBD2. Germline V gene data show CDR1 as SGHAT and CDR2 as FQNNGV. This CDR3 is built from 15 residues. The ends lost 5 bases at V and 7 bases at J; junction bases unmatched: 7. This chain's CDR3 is CASSAGLARHGELFF. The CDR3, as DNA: TGTGCCAGCAGCGCGGGACTAGCGCGTCACGGGGAGCTGTTTTTT.

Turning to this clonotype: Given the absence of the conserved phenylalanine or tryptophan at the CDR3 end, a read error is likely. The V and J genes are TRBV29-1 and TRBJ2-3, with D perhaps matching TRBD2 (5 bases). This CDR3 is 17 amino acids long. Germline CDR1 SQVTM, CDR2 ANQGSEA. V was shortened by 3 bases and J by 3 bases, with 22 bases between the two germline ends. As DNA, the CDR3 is TGCAGCGTTGATTTGCCTAGTGGGAGTTTAGGGACAGATACGCAGTATTTA. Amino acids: CSVDLPSGSLGTDTQYL.

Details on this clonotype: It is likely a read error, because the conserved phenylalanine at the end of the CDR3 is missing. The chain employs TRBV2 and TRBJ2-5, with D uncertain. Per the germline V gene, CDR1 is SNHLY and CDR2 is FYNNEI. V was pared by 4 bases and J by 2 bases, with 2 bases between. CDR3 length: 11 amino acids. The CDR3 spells CASSAQETQYL. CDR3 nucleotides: TGTGCCAGCAGTGCGCAAGAGACCCAGTACTTA.

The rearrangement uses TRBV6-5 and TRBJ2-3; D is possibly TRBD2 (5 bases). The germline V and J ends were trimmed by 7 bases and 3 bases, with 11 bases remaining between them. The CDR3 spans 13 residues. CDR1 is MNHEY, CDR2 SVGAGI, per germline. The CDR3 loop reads CASKGVDTDTQYF. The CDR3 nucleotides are TGTGCCAGCAAGGGAGTGGATACAGATACGCAGTATTTT.

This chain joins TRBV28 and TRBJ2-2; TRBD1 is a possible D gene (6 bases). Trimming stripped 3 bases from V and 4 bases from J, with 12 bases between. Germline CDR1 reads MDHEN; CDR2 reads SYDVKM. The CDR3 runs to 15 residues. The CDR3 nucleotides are TGTGCCAGCAGTTTGGCGACAGGACTCACCGGGGAGCTGTTTTTT. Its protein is CASSLATGLTGELFF.

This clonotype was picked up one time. The CDR3 DNA reads as TGTGCCAGCTCGCTTGACAGAGGGCCTAGCGACGAGCAGTACTTC. Amino acids: CASSLDRGPSDEQYF. This chain links TRBV18 with TRBJ2-7; maybe TRBD2 (6 bases). Per germline, CDR1 KGHSH and CDR2 LQKENI. The germline V and J ends were trimmed by 6 bases and 5 bases, with 20 bases remaining between them. The CDR3 covers 15 residues.

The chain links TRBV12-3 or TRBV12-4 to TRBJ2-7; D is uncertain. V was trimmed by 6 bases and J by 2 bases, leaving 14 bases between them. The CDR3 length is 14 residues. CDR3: CASSPWYRTYEQYF. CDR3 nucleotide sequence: TGTGCCAGCAGCCCCTGGTACAGAACCTACGAGCAGTACTTC.

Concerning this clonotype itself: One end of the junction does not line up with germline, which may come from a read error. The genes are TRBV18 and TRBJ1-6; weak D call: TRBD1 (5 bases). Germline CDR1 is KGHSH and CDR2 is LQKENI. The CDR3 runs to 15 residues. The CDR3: CASSPPEGLQSHLHF. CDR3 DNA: TGTGCCAGCTCACCACCGGAGGGGCTCCAATCACACCTCCACTTT.

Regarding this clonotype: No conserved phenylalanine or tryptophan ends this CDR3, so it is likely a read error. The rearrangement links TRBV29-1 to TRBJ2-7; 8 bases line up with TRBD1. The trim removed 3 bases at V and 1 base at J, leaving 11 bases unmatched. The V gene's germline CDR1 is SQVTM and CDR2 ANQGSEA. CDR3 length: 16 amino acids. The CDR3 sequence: CSVEVYQTGVSYEQYL. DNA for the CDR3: TGCAGCGTTGAGGTATATCAGACAGGGGTGTCCTACGAGCAGTACTTA.

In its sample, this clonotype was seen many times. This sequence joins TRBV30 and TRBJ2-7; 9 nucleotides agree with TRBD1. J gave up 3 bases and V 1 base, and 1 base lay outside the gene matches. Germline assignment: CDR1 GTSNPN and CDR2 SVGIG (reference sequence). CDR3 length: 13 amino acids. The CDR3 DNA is TGTGCCTGGAGTGAGGACAGGGGCTACGAGCAGTACTTC. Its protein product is CAWSEDRGYEQYF.

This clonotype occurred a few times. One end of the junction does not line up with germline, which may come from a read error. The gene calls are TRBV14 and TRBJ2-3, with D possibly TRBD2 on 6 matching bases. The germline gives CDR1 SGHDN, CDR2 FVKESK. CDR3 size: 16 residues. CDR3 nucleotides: TGTGCCAGCAACCAAGATCTACCGGGGGACGGGGATACGCAGTATTTT. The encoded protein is CASNQDLPGDGDTQYF.

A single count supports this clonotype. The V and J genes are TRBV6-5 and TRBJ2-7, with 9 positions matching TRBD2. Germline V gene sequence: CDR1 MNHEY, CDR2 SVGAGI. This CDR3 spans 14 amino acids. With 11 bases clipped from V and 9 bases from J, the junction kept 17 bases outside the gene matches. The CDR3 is CASRSEGLAHGQYF. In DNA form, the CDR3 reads TGTGCCTCCAGGTCGGAGGGACTAGCCCACGGGCAGTACTTC.

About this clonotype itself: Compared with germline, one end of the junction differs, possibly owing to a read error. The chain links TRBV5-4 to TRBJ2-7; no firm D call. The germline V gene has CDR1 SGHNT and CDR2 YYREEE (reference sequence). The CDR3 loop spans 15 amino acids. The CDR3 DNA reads TGTGCCAGCAGCTGGGGTGGATTAGTCGAGGACGAACAGTATTTC. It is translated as CASSWGGLVEDEQYF.

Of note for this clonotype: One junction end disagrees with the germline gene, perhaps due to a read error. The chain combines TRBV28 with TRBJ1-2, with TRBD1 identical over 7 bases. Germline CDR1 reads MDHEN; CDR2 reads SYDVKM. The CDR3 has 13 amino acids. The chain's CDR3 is CVSSEGANYGYTF. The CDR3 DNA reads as TGTGTCAGCAGTGAGGGGGCAAACTATGGCTACACCTTC.

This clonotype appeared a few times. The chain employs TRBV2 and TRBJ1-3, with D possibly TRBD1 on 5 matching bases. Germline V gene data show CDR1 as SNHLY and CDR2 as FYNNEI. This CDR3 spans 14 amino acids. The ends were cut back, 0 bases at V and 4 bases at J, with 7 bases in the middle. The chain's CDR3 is CASSEAAGGNTIYF. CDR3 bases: TGTGCCAGCAGTGAAGCGGCAGGGGGAAACACCATATATTTT.

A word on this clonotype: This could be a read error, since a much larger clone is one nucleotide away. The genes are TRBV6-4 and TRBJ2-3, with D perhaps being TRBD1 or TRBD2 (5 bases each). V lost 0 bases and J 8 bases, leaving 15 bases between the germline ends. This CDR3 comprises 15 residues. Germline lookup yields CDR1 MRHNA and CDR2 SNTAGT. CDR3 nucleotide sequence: TGTGCCAGCAGTGACTCGGGGACCCCGCCAGGTACGCAGTATTTT. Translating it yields CASSDSGTPPGTQYF.

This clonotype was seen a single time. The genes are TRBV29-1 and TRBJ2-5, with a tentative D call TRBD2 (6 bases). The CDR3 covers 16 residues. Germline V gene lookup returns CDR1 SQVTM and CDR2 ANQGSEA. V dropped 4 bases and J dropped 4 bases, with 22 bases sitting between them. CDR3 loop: CSVGTNMDELGETQYF. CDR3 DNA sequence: TGCAGCGTTGGGACTAACATGGACGAATTGGGAGAGACCCAGTACTTC.

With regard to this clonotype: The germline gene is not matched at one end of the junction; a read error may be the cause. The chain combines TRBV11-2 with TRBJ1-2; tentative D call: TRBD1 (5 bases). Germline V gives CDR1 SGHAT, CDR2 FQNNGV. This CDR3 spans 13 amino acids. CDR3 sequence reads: CASSLEGSYCYTF. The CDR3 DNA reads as TGTGCCAGCAGCTTGGAGGGGAGCTATTGCTACACCTTC. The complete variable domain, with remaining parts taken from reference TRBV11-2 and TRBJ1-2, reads EAGVAQSPRYKIIEKRQSVAFWCNPISGHATLYWYQQILGQGPKLLIQFQNNGVVDDSQLPKDRFSAERLKGVDSTLKIQPAKLEDSAVYLCASSLEGSYCYTFGSGTRLTVV.

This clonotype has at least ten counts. Here the CDR3 DNA reads TGTGCCAGCAGCTGGGCTGGACAGGTTGATCCCCAAGAGACCCAGTACTTC. This sequence encodes CASSWAGQVDPQETQYF. This chain joins TRBV28 and TRBJ2-5, with 7 bases fitting TRBD1. This CDR3 contains 17 residues. CDR1 is MDHEN and CDR2 is SYDVKM in the germline V gene. Unmatched junction bases numbered 14, after V lost 6 bases and J lost 1 base.

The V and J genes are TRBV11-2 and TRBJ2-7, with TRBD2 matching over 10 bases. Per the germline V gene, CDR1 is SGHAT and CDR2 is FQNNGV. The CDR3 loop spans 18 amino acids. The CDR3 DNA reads TGTGCTAGCTGCTTATCCGTTGGACCAGCGGGAGGGGGGTACGAGCAGTACTTC. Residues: CASCLSVGPAGGGYEQYF. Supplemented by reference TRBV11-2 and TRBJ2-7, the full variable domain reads EAGVAQSPRYKIIEKRQSVAFWCNPISGHATLYWYQQILGQGPKLLIQFQNNGVVDDSQLPKDRFSAERLKGVDSTLKIQPAKLEDSAVYLCASCLSVGPAGGGYEQYFGPGTRLTVT.

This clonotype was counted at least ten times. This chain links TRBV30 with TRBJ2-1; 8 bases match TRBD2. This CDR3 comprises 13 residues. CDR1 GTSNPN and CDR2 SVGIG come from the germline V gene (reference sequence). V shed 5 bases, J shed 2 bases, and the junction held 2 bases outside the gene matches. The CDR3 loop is CAWEREPYNEQFF. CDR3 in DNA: TGTGCCTGGGAGCGGGAGCCCTACAATGAGCAGTTCTTC.

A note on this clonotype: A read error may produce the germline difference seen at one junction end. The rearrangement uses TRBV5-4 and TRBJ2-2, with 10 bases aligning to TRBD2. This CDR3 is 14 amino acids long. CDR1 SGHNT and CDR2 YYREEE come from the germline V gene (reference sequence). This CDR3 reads CASSLTSGTGEQFF. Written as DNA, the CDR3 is TGTGCCAGCAGTTTAACTAGCGGGACCGGGGAGCAGTTTTTT.

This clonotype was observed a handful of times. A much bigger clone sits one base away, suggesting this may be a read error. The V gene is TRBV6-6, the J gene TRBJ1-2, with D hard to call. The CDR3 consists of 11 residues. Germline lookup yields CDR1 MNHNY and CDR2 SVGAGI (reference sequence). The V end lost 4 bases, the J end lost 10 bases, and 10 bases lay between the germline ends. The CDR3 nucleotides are TGTGCCAGCAGTTGCTCGCAGGACTACACCTTC. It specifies CASSCSQDYTF.